This entry features one TCR beta chain sequence. These data originate in a study of Ad26.COV2.S vaccination and SARS-CoV-2 variants. Study-wide context: Intramuscular Ad26.COV2.S doses were given once or twice, 56 days apart.

Profiling relied on immunoSEQ multiplex PCR, and the TCRdb table lists in-frame clones only, not all of them. The table has about 350,000 clones, about 88% seen once. CDR3 length: 16 amino acids. The germline gives CDR1 SNHLY, CDR2 FYNNEI. V was shortened by 0 bases and J by 4 bases, with 16 bases between the two germline ends. Treatment: some 20 received Ad26.COV2.S at low or high dose, single or two shots; five or six received placebo; per-sample allocation not given. Day 63 following the first vaccine or placebo injection was when the samples were taken. This clonotype was sampled from a person aged 18-65 years who received the Ad26.COV2.S COVID-19 vaccine or a placebo. V usage is TRBV2 and J usage is TRBJ2-7; D is possibly TRBD1 or TRBD2 (6 bases each). Sequencing was performed on peripheral blood, taken in a trial of Ad26.COV2.S vaccine versus placebo. The CDR3 DNA reads as TGTGCCAGCAGTGAAGCGCAGGGGACGGGAGATTACGAGCAGTACTTC. This encodes CASSEAQGTGDYEQYF.